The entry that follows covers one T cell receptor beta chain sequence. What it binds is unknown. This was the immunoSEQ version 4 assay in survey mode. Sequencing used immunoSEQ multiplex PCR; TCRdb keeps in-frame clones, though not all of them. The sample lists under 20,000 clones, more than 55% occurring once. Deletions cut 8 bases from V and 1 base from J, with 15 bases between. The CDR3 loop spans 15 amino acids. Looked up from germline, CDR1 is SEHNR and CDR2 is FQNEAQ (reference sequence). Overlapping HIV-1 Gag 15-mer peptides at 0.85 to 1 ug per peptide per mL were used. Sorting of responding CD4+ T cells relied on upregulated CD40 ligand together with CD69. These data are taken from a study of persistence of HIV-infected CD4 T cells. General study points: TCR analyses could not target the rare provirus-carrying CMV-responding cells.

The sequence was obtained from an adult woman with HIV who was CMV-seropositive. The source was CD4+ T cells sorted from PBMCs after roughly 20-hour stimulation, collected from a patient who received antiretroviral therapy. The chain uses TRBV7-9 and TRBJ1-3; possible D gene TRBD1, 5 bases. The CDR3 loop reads CASPGAGGSGNTIYF. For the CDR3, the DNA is TGTGCCAGCCCTGGGGCCGGGGGTTCTGGAAACACCATATATTTT. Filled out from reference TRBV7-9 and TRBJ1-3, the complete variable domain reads DTGVSQNPRHKITKRGQNVTFRCDPISEHNRLYWYRQTLGQGPEFLTYFQNEAQLEKSRLLSDRFSAERPKGSFSTLEIQRTEQGDSAMYLCASPGAGGSGNTIYFGEGSWLTVV.